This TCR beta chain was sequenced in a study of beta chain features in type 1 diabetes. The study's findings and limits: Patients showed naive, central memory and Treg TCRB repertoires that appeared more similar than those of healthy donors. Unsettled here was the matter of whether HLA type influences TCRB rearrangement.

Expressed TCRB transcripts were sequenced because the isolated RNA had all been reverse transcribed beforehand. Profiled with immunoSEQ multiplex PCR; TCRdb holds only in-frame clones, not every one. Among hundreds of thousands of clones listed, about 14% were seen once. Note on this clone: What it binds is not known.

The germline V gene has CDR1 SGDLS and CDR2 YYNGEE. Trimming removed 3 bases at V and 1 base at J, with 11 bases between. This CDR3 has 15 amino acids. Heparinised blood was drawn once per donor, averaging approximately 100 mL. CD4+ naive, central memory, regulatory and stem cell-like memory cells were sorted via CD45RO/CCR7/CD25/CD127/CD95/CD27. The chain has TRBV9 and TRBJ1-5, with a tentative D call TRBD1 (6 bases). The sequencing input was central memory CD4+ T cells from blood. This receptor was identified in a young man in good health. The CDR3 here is CASSDGGTSNQPQHF. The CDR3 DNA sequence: TGTGCCAGCAGCGACGGGGGCACCAGCAATCAGCCCCAGCATTTT. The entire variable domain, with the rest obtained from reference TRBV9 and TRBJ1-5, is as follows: DSGVTQTPKHLITATGQRVTLRCSPRSGDLSVYWYQQSLDQGLQFLIQYYNGEERAKGNILERFSAQQFPDLHSELNLSSLELGDSALYFCASSDGGTSNQPQHFGDGTRLSIL.